A single sample is the source of the 22 T cell receptor beta chains below, sequenced in a study of blood T cell repertoires in COVID-19. The repertoire was sequenced with immunoSEQ multiplex PCR; TCRdb's copy has only in-frame clones and lacks some. Counted here are under 150,000 clones, 70% to 90% occurring once; the ten biggest clones make up 0.95% to 1.5%. Specimen: PBMCs or T cells enriched from blood (not recorded which). The receptor set was obtained from a woman aged 30 to 39 with acute COVID-19.

The rearrangement joins TRBV7-2 to TRBJ1-1, with D uncertain. The CDR3 is made up of 13 amino acids. V shed 3 bases and J shed 2 bases, with 7 bases lying between them. The germline V gene encodes CDR1 SGHTA and CDR2 FQGNSA. The CDR3 coding sequence is TGTGCCAGCAGCTTGTCAGTTAACACTGAAGCTTTCTTT. Translating it yields CASSLSVNTEAFF.

This clone was counted between two and nine times. V is TRBV6-4 and J is TRBJ2-1, with TRBD1 as a possible D gene (6 bases). Germline V gene data show CDR1 as MRHNA and CDR2 as SNTAGT. CDR3 length equals 15 residues. V was shortened by 0 bases and J by 6 bases, with 12 bases between the two germline ends. CDR3 DNA sequence: TGTGCCAGCAGTGACTCGACTTCAGGGGTCAATGAGCAGTTCTTC. This sequence encodes CASSDSTSGVNEQFF.

This clone appeared a few times. This chain joins TRBV11-2 and TRBJ2-2; 9 nucleotides align to TRBD1. Germline CDR1 is SGHAT and CDR2 is FQNNGV. J was trimmed by 4 bases and V by 5 bases; bases with no gene match: 11. This CDR3 has 17 amino acids. CDR3 bases: TGTGCCAGCAGCCGACGTCCCGGGACAGGGCTCACCGGGGAGCTGTTTTTT. This codes for CASSRRPGTGLTGELFF.

The V gene is TRBV5-1, the J gene TRBJ1-6; the match to TRBD1 covers 9 bases. This CDR3 is 19 amino acids long. Trimming took 4 bases from V and 7 from J; bases not matched to a gene: 18. Looked up from germline, CDR1 is SGHRS and CDR2 is YFSETQ. CDR3 sequence reads: CASSPGRIQGAFRNSPLHF. The CDR3 bases are TGCGCCAGCAGCCCCGGGCGCATACAGGGGGCGTTTCGCAATTCACCCCTCCACTTT.

This chain joins TRBV30 and TRBJ1-6; no firm D call. V was cut by 1 base and J by 7 bases, with 11 bases left in between. The germline gives CDR1 GTSNPN, CDR2 SVGIG (reference sequence). This CDR3 has 14 residues. CDR3 DNA: TGTGCCTGGAGTGCCGGGGTTACGAATTCACCCCTCCACTTT. This gives the protein CAWSAGVTNSPLHF. Using reference TRBV30 and TRBJ1-6 for the parts outside the CDR3, the full variable domain is SQTIHQWPATLVQPVGSPLSLECTVEGTSNPNLYWYRQAAGRGLQLLFYSVGIGQISSEVPQNLSASRPQDRQFILSSKKLLLSDSGFYLCAWSAGVTNSPLHFGNGTRLTVT.

The V gene is TRBV6-5, the J gene TRBJ1-2, with 11 bases identical to TRBD1. The germline gives CDR1 MNHEY, CDR2 SVGAGI. V shed 6 bases, J shed 4 bases, and the junction held 4 bases outside the gene matches. The CDR3 sequence is 14 residues long. The DNA for the CDR3 is TGTGCCAGCAGGGGGACAGGGGGGATCTATGGCTACACCTTC. Encoded protein: CASRGTGGIYGYTF.

The rearrangement uses TRBV24-1 and TRBJ1-2; D may be TRBD1 (5 bases). Germline assignment: CDR1 KGHDR and CDR2 SFDVKD. The CDR3 contains 14 residues. Trimming shortened V by 2 bases and J by 5 bases, and 11 bases separated the two germline ends. CDR3 residues: CATSDWQGSYGYTF. CDR3 nucleotide sequence: TGTGCCACCAGTGATTGGCAGGGCTCGTATGGCTACACCTTC.

The gene calls are TRBV29-1 and TRBJ1-3; weak D call: TRBD1 (6 bases). V lost 4 bases and J 2 bases, leaving 12 bases between the germline ends. CDR3 length: 14 amino acids. CDR1 SQVTM and CDR2 ANQGSEA come from the germline V gene. The CDR3: CSVARAGAGNTIYF. DNA for the CDR3: TGCAGCGTTGCAAGAGCAGGGGCTGGAAACACCATATATTTT.

This chain links TRBV28 with TRBJ1-3, with 7 bases fitting TRBD1. Germline CDR1 is MDHEN and CDR2 is SYDVKM. V lost 3 bases and J lost 1; bases outside the gene matches: 3. This CDR3 has 15 amino acids. The CDR3 DNA follows: TGTGCCAGCAGTTTCCCGGGACAGTCTGGAAACACCATATATTTT. Its translation is CASSFPGQSGNTIYF.

DNA of the CDR3: TGTGCCAGCAGCCCATCTCGGCGGGTCCTAGGAGATACGCAGTATTTT. It translates to CASSPSRRVLGDTQYF. The chain links TRBV11-2 to TRBJ2-3; TRBD2 might be the D (5 bases). With 5 bases removed from V and 5 bases from J, the gap between germline ends came to 20 bases. The CDR3 is made up of 16 amino acids. CDR1 and CDR2 from the germline V gene are SGHAT and FQNNGV.

This chain connects TRBV27 to TRBJ1-4; 10 positions match TRBD1. V shed 8 bases and J 4 bases; nucleotides not matched to a gene: 10. CDR3 length equals 16 residues. CDR1 is MNHEY, CDR2 SMNVEV, per germline (reference sequence). In nucleotides, the CDR3 is TGTGCCAGCGTGACCGGGACAGGGGCCTATAATGAAAAACTGTTTTTT. This translates into CASVTGTGAYNEKLFF.

V and J are TRBV5-1 and TRBJ2-1, with 8 bases that match TRBD2. V lost 7 bases to trimming and J lost 10 bases; unmatched junction nucleotides: 19. The germline V gene has CDR1 SGHRS and CDR2 YFSETQ. The CDR3 consists of 16 residues. The CDR3 reads CASRAGGGSGLWEQFF. CDR3 coding DNA: TGCGCCAGCCGCGCGGGGGGTGGGAGCGGCCTATGGGAGCAGTTCTTC.

This chain connects TRBV7-9 to TRBJ2-7; possible D gene TRBD2, 5 bases. The V gene's germline CDR1 is SEHNR and CDR2 FQNEAQ (reference sequence). The length of the CDR3 is 13 residues. Trimming removed 0 bases from V and 4 bases from J, with 7 bases in between. The chain's CDR3 is CASSLARGYEQYF. In DNA form, the CDR3 reads TGTGCCAGCAGCTTAGCCCGGGGTTACGAGCAGTACTTC.

The count of this clone is one. This chain connects TRBV28 to TRBJ2-7; weak D call: TRBD1 (6 bases). This CDR3 contains 12 residues. CDR1 is MDHEN, CDR2 SYDVKM, per germline. V was shortened by 7 bases and J by 3 bases, with 10 bases between the two germline ends. CDR3 in DNA: TGTGCCAGCAAAACGACAGGCTACGAGCAGTACTTC. Translating it yields CASKTTGYEQYF.

The V gene is TRBV7-2, the J gene TRBJ1-1; 7 bases agree with TRBD1. The germline V gene encodes CDR1 SGHTA and CDR2 FQGNSA. The V gene end was trimmed by 5 bases and the J gene end by 4 bases; junction bases not matched to a gene: 7. The CDR3 extends over 14 amino acids. As DNA, the CDR3 is TGTGCCAGCAGCCGGCAGGGGGTTCTCACTGAAGCTTTCTTT. Its protein is CASSRQGVLTEAFF. The full variable domain, its missing parts supplied by reference TRBV7-2 and TRBJ1-1, is GAGVSQSPSNKVTEKGKDVELRCDPISGHTALYWYRQSLGQGLEFLIYFQGNSAPDKSGLPSDRFSAERTGGSVSTLTIQRTQQEDSAVYLCASSRQGVLTEAFFGQGTRLTVV.

This CDR3 is CASSSDNDYGYTF. The CDR3, as DNA: TGTGCCAGCAGTTCAGACAACGACTATGGCTACACCTTC. V is TRBV28 and J is TRBJ1-2, with D hard to call. Germline V gives CDR1 MDHEN, CDR2 SYDVKM. The V and J ends lost 4 bases and 3 bases respectively, with 9 bases between them. The CDR3 has 13 residues.

The chain combines TRBV15 with TRBJ2-5; 8 positions match TRBD2. The junction had 12 bases not matched to a gene; V was cut back by 5 bases and J by 4 bases. The CDR3 length is 16 residues. CDR1 is LNHNV and CDR2 is YYDKDF in the germline V gene (reference sequence). The CDR3 coding sequence is TGTGCCACCAGCGGTCGAAGAGCGGGAGTGGGAGAGACCCAGTACTTC. Its translation: CATSGRRAGVGETQYF.

The chain couples TRBV29-1 to TRBJ2-7; D perhaps matches TRBD2 (6 bases). Germline V CDR1 and CDR2: SQVTM, ANQGSEA. V was trimmed by 6 bases and J by 4 bases, leaving 16 bases between them. This CDR3 is built from 13 residues. CDR3: CSVDGGTLYEQYF. DNA for the CDR3: TGCAGCGTCGACGGAGGGACCCTTTACGAGCAGTACTTC.

The chain recombines TRBV19 with TRBJ1-2; 8 nucleotides agree with TRBD1. Losses at the gene ends were 8 bases for V and 2 bases for J; bases not matched to a gene: 7. The CDR3 contains 14 residues. CDR1 is LNHDA and CDR2 is SQIVND in the germline V gene (reference sequence). The CDR3 loop is CASLESGGNYGYTF. The DNA of the CDR3 is TGTGCCAGTTTGGAATCAGGGGGCAACTATGGCTACACCTTC.

This chain uses TRBV29-1 with TRBJ2-7; 7 bases line up with TRBD1. The CDR3 is 11 residues long. CDR1 and CDR2 (germline): SQVTM, ANQGSEA. Trimming removed 4 bases from V and 6 bases from J; junction bases left unmatched: 3. The CDR3 protein is CSVGQGGEQYF. As DNA, the CDR3 is TGCAGCGTTGGACAGGGTGGCGAGCAGTACTTC.

V and J are TRBV5-1 and TRBJ1-1; D unresolved. The ends were cut back, 1 base at V and 3 bases at J, with 13 bases in the middle. CDR3 length equals 15 residues. Germline assignment: CDR1 SGHRS and CDR2 YFSETQ. In DNA form, the CDR3 reads TGCGCCAGCAGCTTGAGGCCAGCAGAGGACACTGAAGCTTTCTTT. Translation gives CASSLRPAEDTEAFF. The whole variable domain, filled in from reference TRBV5-1 and TRBJ1-1, reads KAGVTQTPRYLIKTRGQQVTLSCSPISGHRSVSWYQQTPGQGLQFLFEYFSETQRNKGNFPGRFSGRQFSNSRSEMNVSTLELGDSALYLCASSLRPAEDTEAFFGQGTRLTVV.

The V gene is TRBV6-5, the J gene TRBJ1-3, with D maybe TRBD1 (6 bases). CDR3 length: 16 amino acids. Between the trimmed V and J ends, which lost 2 bases and 0 bases, there was a span of 11 bases. CDR1 MNHEY and CDR2 SVGAGI come from the germline V gene. The CDR3 protein is CASSYHREGSGNTIYF. CDR3 coding DNA: TGTGCCAGCAGTTACCACAGGGAAGGCTCTGGAAACACCATATATTTT.